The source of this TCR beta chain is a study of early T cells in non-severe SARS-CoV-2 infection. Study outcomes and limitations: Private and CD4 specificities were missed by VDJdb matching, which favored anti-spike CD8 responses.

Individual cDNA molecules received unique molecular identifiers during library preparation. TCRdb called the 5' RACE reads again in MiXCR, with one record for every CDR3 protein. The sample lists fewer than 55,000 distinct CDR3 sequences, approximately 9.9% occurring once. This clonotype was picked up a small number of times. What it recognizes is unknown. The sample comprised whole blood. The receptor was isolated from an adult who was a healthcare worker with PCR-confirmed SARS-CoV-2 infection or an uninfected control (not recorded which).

This chain's CDR3 is CSAGTANQPQHF. CDR3 bases: TGCAGCGCCGGGACAGCCAATCAGCCCCAGCATTTT. The chain employs TRBV29-1 and TRBJ1-5; 7 nucleotides match TRBD1. Trimming took 7 bases from V and 3 from J; bases not matched to a gene: 3. The length of the CDR3 is 12 residues. Germline values: CDR1 SQVTM, CDR2 ANQGSEA.